The 25 T cell receptor beta chains below come from one sample, sequenced in a study of circulating CD8 cells and anti-PD-1 response in melanoma. Four subsets defined by PD-1 and/or TIGIT were sorted from live CD3+CD8+TCRalphabeta+ cells. Each library started from about 15 ng of total RNA using the QIAseq Immune Repertoire TCR panel. Each CDR3 protein is one row after TCRdb ran MiXCR on the reads. The sample consists of over 1,500 distinct CDR3 sequences, around 7% of them appearing once. The sequenced sample was CD8+ T cells from PBMCs, obtained at baseline or after one month of anti-PD-1 therapy (not recorded which). The receptors shown here come from a human donor with melanoma.

This clonotype is large by share. This sequence joins TRBV28 and TRBJ2-3, with no clear D. V dropped 5 bases and J dropped 0 bases, with 3 bases sitting between them. The CDR3 sequence is 12 residues long. Germline-derived CDR1 and CDR2 are MDHEN and SYDVKM. The CDR3 region is CASSTSTDTQYF. The CDR3 DNA reads as TGTGCCAGCAGTACTAGCACAGATACGCAGTATTTT.

By share of the sample, this clonotype is medium-sized. V and J are TRBV7-2 and TRBJ1-5, with TRBD1 as a possible D gene (5 bases). The CDR3 has 13 amino acids. Germline-derived CDR1 and CDR2 are SGHTA and FQGNSA. V was cut by 2 bases and J by 5 bases, with 7 bases left in between. The CDR3 sequence is CASSLWGYQPQHF. CDR3 nucleotide sequence: TGTGCCAGCAGCTTATGGGGGTATCAGCCCCAGCATTTT.

This clonotype is labeled medium-sized. The V and J genes are TRBV6-2 or TRBV6-3 and TRBJ2-1; the D gene is possibly TRBD1 (5 bases). This CDR3 spans 13 amino acids. V was shortened by 7 bases and J by 4 bases, with 11 bases between the two germline ends. Per germline, CDR1 MNHEY and CDR2 SVGEGT. CDR3 sequence: CASTLDTYNEQFF. CDR3 bases: TGTGCCAGCACCTTGGACACTTACAATGAGCAGTTCTTC.

In the case of this clonotype: This clone may be a read error of a much larger clone one base away. The chain links TRBV28 to TRBJ1-1; D ambiguous. This CDR3 is built from 14 residues. Germline-derived CDR1 and CDR2 are MDHEN and SYDVKM. Trimming removed 7 bases at V and 7 bases at J, with 19 bases between. The CDR3 DNA follows: TGTGCCAGCAATCCTTCGATGGGAGTTTATGAAGCTTTCTTT. Translation gives CASNPSMGVYEAFF.

By sample fraction, this clonotype is medium-sized. The CDR3 region has the DNA TGCAGCGTACGGACAGGGGCGGCTAATTCACCCCTCCACTTT. It translates to CSVRTGAANSPLHF. This rearrangement joins TRBV29-1 to TRBJ1-6; 9 positions match TRBD1. The V gene's germline CDR1 is SQVTM and CDR2 ANQGSEA. The CDR3 is 14 amino acids. The ends lost 6 bases at V and 6 bases at J; junction bases unmatched: 6.

The rearrangement links TRBV6-2 or TRBV6-3 to TRBJ2-3; tentatively, D is TRBD1 (5 bases). Trimming took 5 bases from V and 4 from J, leaving 10 bases between them. Per germline, CDR1 MNHEY and CDR2 SVGEGT. CDR3 size: 13 residues. CDR3 residues: CASSARDPDTQYF. CDR3 DNA sequence: TGTGCCAGCAGTGCCAGGGATCCAGATACGCAGTATTTT.

This clonotype is judged medium-sized. The chain combines TRBV25-1 with TRBJ2-1; D is ambiguous. Germline V gene lookup returns CDR1 MGHDK and CDR2 SYGVNS. The CDR3 sequence is 10 residues long. The CDR3 nucleotides are TGTGATAAAGAGGTGTCCGAGCAGTTCTTC. This translates into CDKEVSEQFF.

This clonotype qualifies as medium-sized. The rearrangement links TRBV2 to TRBJ2-1, with TRBD2 matching over 11 bases. Germline lookup yields CDR1 SNHLY and CDR2 FYNNEI. The CDR3 covers 16 residues. The V gene end was trimmed by 3 bases and the J gene end by 1 base; junction bases not matched to a gene: 2. Here the CDR3 reads CASSDTSGGSYNEQFF. CDR3 DNA sequence: TGTGCCAGCAGTGATACTAGCGGGGGTTCCTACAATGAGCAGTTCTTC.

This clonotype is medium-sized by share. The chain is built from TRBV27 and TRBJ1-1; D call uncertain. Trimming shortened V by 7 bases and J by 11 bases, and 17 bases separated the two germline ends. The CDR3 totals 12 residues. Germline V gives CDR1 MNHEY, CDR2 SMNVEV (reference sequence). The CDR3 nucleotides read TGTGCCAGCACCCTCCCGGGAAGGGAGGCTTTCTTT. This gives the protein CASTLPGREAFF.

This clonotype ranks as medium-sized (0.01 to 0.1%). The chain has TRBV7-3 and TRBJ2-4; 9 bases line up with TRBD1. Trimming cost V 0 bases and J 5 bases; bases outside gene matches: 5. The germline CDR1 and CDR2 sequences are SGHTA and FQGTGA. The CDR3 spans 16 residues. The CDR3 loop reads CASSLTTRTGENIQYF. CDR3 coding DNA: TGTGCCAGCAGCTTAACTACTAGGACAGGGGAAAACATTCAGTACTTC.

This clonotype is categorized as medium-sized (0.01 to 0.1%). The chain is built from TRBV19 and TRBJ2-3; 13 bases map to TRBD2. The CDR3 runs to 15 residues. Germline V lookup: CDR1 LNHDA, CDR2 SQIVND (reference sequence). Losses at the gene ends were 5 bases for V and 6 bases for J; bases not matched to a gene: 5. The CDR3 DNA reads as TGTGCCAGTAGTTCTCGGACTAGCGGGGGCGATACGCAGTATTTT. This translates into CASSSRTSGGDTQYF.

By proportion, this clonotype is large. The CDR3 region is CSATHNLGHEQYF. As DNA, the CDR3 is TGCAGCGCCACTCATAACCTGGGTCACGAGCAGTACTTC. The V and J genes are TRBV29-1 and TRBJ2-7; D unresolved. Looked up from germline, CDR1 is SQVTM and CDR2 is ANQGSEA. The CDR3 runs 13 residues. Deletions cut 7 bases from V and 5 bases from J, with 18 bases between.

This clonotype is medium-sized (0.01 to 0.1%) in the sample. The chain couples TRBV28 to TRBJ1-4; D gene ambiguous. Trimming removed 2 bases from V and 3 bases from J, with 7 bases in between. The germline gives CDR1 MDHEN, CDR2 SYDVKM. The CDR3 extends over 14 amino acids. This CDR3 reads CASSLGTSNEKLFF. CDR3 DNA: TGTGCCAGCAGTTTAGGTACATCTAATGAAAAACTGTTTTTT.

This clonotype qualifies as medium-sized (0.01 to 0.1%). The rearrangement joins TRBV27 to TRBJ2-7; 10 bases are a match to TRBD1. V dropped 5 bases and J dropped 5; count of bases not matched to a gene: 6. Germline V gene sequence: CDR1 MNHEY, CDR2 SMNVEV (reference sequence). The CDR3 contains 14 residues. CDR3: CASSPRQGADEQYF. As DNA, the CDR3 is TGTGCCAGCAGTCCGCGACAGGGGGCCGACGAGCAGTACTTC.

This clonotype is medium-sized by share. This chain links TRBV7-3 with TRBJ2-2; D is possibly TRBD2 (6 bases). CDR3 length equals 15 residues. V shed 8 bases and J shed 0 bases, with 13 bases lying between them. Germline CDR1 is SGHTA and CDR2 is FQGTGA. CDR3 nucleotide sequence: TGTGCCAGCGCCCACGGGGGATCGAACACCGGGGAGCTGTTTTTT. Encoded protein: CASAHGGSNTGELFF.

In its sample, this clonotype ranks as medium-sized (0.01 to 0.1%). The chain couples TRBV18 to TRBJ2-7; the D is unclear. Between the trimmed V and J ends, which lost 3 bases and 5 bases, there was a span of 11 bases. CDR1 is KGHSH, CDR2 LQKENI, per germline. The CDR3 contains 13 residues. CDR3 sequence reads: CASSPPGGDEQYF. CDR3 bases: TGTGCCAGCTCACCGCCGGGTGGGGACGAGCAGTACTTC.

In its sample, this clonotype ranks as medium-sized. The chain couples TRBV4-1 to TRBJ2-2; no definite D call. V dropped 4 bases and J dropped 2 bases, with 11 bases sitting between them. CDR3 length: 15 residues. Germline V gene data show CDR1 as MGHRA and CDR2 as YSYEKL. CDR3 region: CASSLKAGNTGELFF. The CDR3 DNA reads TGCGCCAGCAGCCTTAAGGCAGGAAACACCGGGGAGCTGTTTTTT.

By sample fraction, this clonotype is large. This sequence joins TRBV28 and TRBJ2-7; TRBD2 matches at 11 bases. CDR1 and CDR2 (germline): MDHEN, SYDVKM. This CDR3 is 15 amino acids long. V lost 6 bases, J lost 5 bases, and 9 bases stayed unmatched. The CDR3 DNA is TGTGCCAGCAGCCGATCCGGACTAGCGGGCGACGAGCAGTACTTC. Translated, it gives CASSRSGLAGDEQYF.

This clonotype is labeled as medium-sized. The chain carries TRBV9 and TRBJ2-1, with 8 bases aligning to TRBD1. The CDR3 spans 15 residues. Germline loops: CDR1 SGDLS, CDR2 YYNGEE. Losses at the gene ends were 2 bases for V and 3 bases for J; bases not matched to a gene: 4. The DNA for the CDR3 is TGTGCCAGCAGCGTGGGACAGGACCTCTACAATGAGCAGTTCTTC. It specifies CASSVGQDLYNEQFF.

In its sample, this clonotype is large (0.1 to 1%). This rearrangement joins TRBV28 to TRBJ2-1; TRBD1 matches at 9 bases. Germline lookup yields CDR1 MDHEN and CDR2 SYDVKM. Germline trimming cut 3 bases from V and 6 bases from J; bases unmatched to any gene: 9. The length of the CDR3 is 16 residues. This CDR3 reads CASSFTGTGKRNEQFF. The CDR3 region has the DNA TGTGCCAGCAGTTTCACAGGGACAGGGAAACGCAATGAGCAGTTCTTC.

This clonotype has more than one count but fewer than ten. This chain links TRBV27 with TRBJ2-7; 8 bases line up with TRBD2. The CDR3 covers 13 residues. Germline values: CDR1 MNHEY, CDR2 SMNVEV (reference sequence). V shed 7 bases, J shed 6 bases, and the junction held 8 bases outside the gene matches. CDR3 protein: CASTPLGGVEQYF. Written as DNA, the CDR3 is TGTGCCAGCACCCCCCTCGGGGGGGTCGAGCAGTACTTC.

In this sample, this clonotype is medium-sized (0.01 to 0.1%). V is TRBV19 and J is TRBJ2-1, with 9 bases lining up with TRBD2. Germline V gene sequence: CDR1 LNHDA, CDR2 SQIVND (reference sequence). This CDR3 is built from 12 residues. The V and J ends lost 5 bases and 10 bases, in that order; junction bases with no gene match: 3. CDR3 in DNA: TGTGCCAGTAGTGTAGGGACTAGCGAGCAGTTCTTC. Translating gives CASSVGTSEQFF.

By share, this clonotype counts as medium-sized. The chain carries TRBV27 and TRBJ1-2, with 7 bases fitting TRBD1. This CDR3 contains 12 residues. Per germline, CDR1 MNHEY and CDR2 SMNVEV (reference sequence). V shed 6 bases, J shed 4 bases, and the junction held 2 bases outside the gene matches. The CDR3 sequence is CASRQGSYGYTF. CDR3 coding DNA: TGTGCCAGCAGACAGGGGTCCTATGGCTACACCTTC.

By its share, this clonotype is medium-sized. The chain is built from TRBV24-1 and TRBJ1-2; 11 bases line up with TRBD1. Per the germline V gene, CDR1 is KGHDR and CDR2 is SFDVKD. The CDR3 has 16 amino acids. Unmatched junction bases numbered 4, after V lost 0 bases and J lost 5 bases. The DNA of the CDR3 is TGTGCCACCAGTGATTTGGGACAGGGGGCGCGTTATGGCTACACCTTC. Encoded protein: CATSDLGQGARYGYTF.

This clonotype was seen only a few times. A read error may explain this, as a much larger clone is one base away. V is TRBV9 and J is TRBJ1-5; D uncertain. Germline CDR1 and CDR2: SGDLS and YYNGEE. The CDR3 spans 15 residues. This CDR3 is CASSGDAAILQLQHF. Here the CDR3 DNA reads TGTGCCAGCAGCGGAGATGCAGCCATATTGCAGCTCCAGCATTTT.